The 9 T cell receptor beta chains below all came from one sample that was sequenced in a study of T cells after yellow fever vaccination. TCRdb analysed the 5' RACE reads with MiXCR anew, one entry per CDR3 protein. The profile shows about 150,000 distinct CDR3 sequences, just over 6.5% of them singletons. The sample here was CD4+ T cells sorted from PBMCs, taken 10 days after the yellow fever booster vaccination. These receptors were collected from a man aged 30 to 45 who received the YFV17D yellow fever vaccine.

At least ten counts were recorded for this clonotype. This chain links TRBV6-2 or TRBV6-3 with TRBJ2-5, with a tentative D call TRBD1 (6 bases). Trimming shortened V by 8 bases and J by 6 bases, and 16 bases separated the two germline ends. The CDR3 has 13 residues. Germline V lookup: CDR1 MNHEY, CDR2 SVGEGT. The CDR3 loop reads CASGDTPMKTQYF. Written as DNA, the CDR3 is TGTGCCAGCGGGGACACGCCGATGAAGACCCAGTACTTC.

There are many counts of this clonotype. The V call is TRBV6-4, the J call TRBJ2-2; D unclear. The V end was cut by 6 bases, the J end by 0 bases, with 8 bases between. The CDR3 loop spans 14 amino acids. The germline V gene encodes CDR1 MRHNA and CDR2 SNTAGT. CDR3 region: CASRLDPNTGELFF. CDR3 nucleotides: TGTGCCAGCAGACTGGATCCGAACACCGGGGAGCTGTTTTTT.

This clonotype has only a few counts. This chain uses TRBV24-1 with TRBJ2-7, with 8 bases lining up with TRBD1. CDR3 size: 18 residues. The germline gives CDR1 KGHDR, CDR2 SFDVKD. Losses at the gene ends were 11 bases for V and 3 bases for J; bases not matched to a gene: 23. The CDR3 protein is CAKIQTVGRDRMFYEQYF. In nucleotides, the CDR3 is TGTGCCAAGATTCAAACGGTCGGCCGGGACAGGATGTTCTACGAGCAGTACTTC.

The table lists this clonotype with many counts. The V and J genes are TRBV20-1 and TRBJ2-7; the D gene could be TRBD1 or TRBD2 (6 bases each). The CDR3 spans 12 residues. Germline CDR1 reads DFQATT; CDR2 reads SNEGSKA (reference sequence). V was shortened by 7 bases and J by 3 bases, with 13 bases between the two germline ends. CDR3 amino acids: CSGNREVYEQYF. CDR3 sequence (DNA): TGCAGTGGCAACAGGGAGGTCTACGAGCAGTACTTC.

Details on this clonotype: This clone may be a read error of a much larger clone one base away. The CDR3 region is CASGPGGGAYTGELFF. Written as DNA, the CDR3 is TGTGCCAGCGGCCCGGGAGGGGGCGCGTACACCGGGGAGCTGTTTTTT. V and J are TRBV7-9 and TRBJ2-2, with D perhaps matching TRBD2 (8 bases). This CDR3 spans 16 amino acids. The ends were cut back, 8 bases at V and 3 bases at J, with 19 bases in the middle. Germline V lookup: CDR1 SEHNR, CDR2 FQNEAQ (reference sequence). The full variable domain, completed using reference TRBV7-9 and TRBJ2-2, is DTGVSQNPRHKITKRGQNVTFRCDPISEHNRLYWYRQTLGQGPEFLTYFQNEAQLEKSRLLSDRFSAERPKGSFSTLEIQRTEQGDSAMYLCASGPGGGAYTGELFFGEGSRLTVL.

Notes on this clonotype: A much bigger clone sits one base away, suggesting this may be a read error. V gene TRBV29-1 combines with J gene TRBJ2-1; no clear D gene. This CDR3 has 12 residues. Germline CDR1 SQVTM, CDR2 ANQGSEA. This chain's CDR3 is CSVEGGYNAQFF. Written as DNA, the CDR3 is TGCAGCGTTGAAGGGGGTTACAATGCGCAGTTCTTC.

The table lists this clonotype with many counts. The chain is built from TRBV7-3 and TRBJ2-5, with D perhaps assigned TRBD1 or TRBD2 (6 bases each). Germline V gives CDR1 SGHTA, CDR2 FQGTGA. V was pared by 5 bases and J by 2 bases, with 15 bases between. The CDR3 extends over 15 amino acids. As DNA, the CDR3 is TGTGCCAGCAGCACGAACGGGGGCCCTCAAGAGACCCAGTACTTC. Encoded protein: CASSTNGGPQETQYF. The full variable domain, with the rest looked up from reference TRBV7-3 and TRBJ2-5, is GAGVSQTPSNKVTEKGKYVELRCDPISGHTALYWYRQSLGQGPEFLIYFQGTGAADDSGLPNDRFFAVRPEGSVSTLKIQRTERGDSAVYLCASSTNGGPQETQYFGPGTRLLVL.

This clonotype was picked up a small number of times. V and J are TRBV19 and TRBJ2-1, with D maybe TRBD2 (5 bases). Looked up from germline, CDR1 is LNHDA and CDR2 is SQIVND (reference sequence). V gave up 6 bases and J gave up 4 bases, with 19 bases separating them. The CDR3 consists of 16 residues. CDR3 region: CASSPTSLVSYNEQFF. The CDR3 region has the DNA TGTGCCAGTAGCCCAACTAGTCTGGTCTCGTACAATGAGCAGTTCTTC.

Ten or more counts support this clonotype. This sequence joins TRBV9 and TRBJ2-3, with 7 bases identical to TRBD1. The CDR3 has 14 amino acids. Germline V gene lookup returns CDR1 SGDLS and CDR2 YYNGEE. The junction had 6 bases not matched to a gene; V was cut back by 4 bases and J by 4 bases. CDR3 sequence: CASSFGQGADTQYF. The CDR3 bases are TGTGCCAGCAGCTTCGGCCAGGGGGCAGATACGCAGTATTTT. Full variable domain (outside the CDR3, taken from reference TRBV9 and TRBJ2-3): DSGVTQTPKHLITATGQRVTLRCSPRSGDLSVYWYQQSLDQGLQFLIQYYNGEERAKGNILERFSAQQFPDLHSELNLSSLELGDSALYFCASSFGQGADTQYFGPGTRLTVL.